This T cell receptor (beta chain) was captured in a study of blood T cell repertoires in COVID-19. On the study more broadly: Both acute and convalescent COVID-19 samples were obtained from the United States, Italy and Spain.

In the authors' methods: Cell counts per sample came from amplifying reference gene primers. TCRdb's table, derived via immunoSEQ multiplex PCR, lists solely in-frame clones and lacks some. The V and J calls and clone size were taken over from that table, and D and trimming were inferred from the DNA. The data contain 90,000 to 120,000 clones, roughly nine tenths of them singletons. The CDR3 is 15 amino acids. CDR1 SGHRS and CDR2 YFSETQ come from the germline V gene. V was pared by 4 bases and J by 0 bases, with 7 bases of the junction left unmatched. The TCR originated in a man in his forties or fifties with active or convalescent COVID-19. The chain carries TRBV5-1 and TRBJ2-7; 7 bases fit TRBD1. Sequenced sample: peripheral blood. The CDR3 bases are TGCGCCAGCAGCCTGGGACAGACCAGCTCCTACGAGCAGTACTTC. This translates into CASSLGQTSSYEQYF.